Listed below are T cell receptor beta chains from one sample, sequenced in a study of post-analysis software for immune sequencing data. Via MiXCR, TCRdb re-called the PCR reads, giving one row per CDR3 protein. The sample holds hundreds of thousands of distinct CDR3 sequences, 30% seen once. Sequenced material: blood. These receptors came from a girl between 10 and 17 years old with multiple sclerosis. The CDR3 runs from the conserved cysteine through the conserved F or W. The D gene is left open where the match is weak. Expanded clones are given a class, and other clones once, few, many or no size at all.

CDR3 protein,CDR3 DNA,D gene,V gene,clone size,J gene
CASSPGLGREQFF,TGTGCCAGCAGCCCCGGACTAGGAAGGGAGCAGTTCTTC,TRBD2,TRBV3-1,NA,TRBJ2-1
CASSTGTSGQETQYF,TGCGCCAGCAGCACAGGGACTAGCGGACAAGAGACCCAGTACTTC,TRBD2,TRBV5-1,many,TRBJ2-5
CASSQDPSYGQYF,TGCGCCAGCAGCCAAGATCCCTCCTACGGGCAGTACTTC,NA,TRBV4-3,NA,TRBJ2-7
CASSEGASGSEAFF,TGTGCCAGCAGCGAGGGGGCCAGCGGCTCGGAAGCTTTCTTT,TRBD1,TRBV9,NA,TRBJ1-1
CASSYPTGGHSYEQYF,TGTGCCAGCAGTTACCCGACAGGGGGTCATTCCTACGAGCAGTACTTC,TRBD1,TRBV6-6,NA,TRBJ2-7
CASIGPGQGYSYNEQFF,TGTGCCAGCATCGGGCCGGGACAGGGGTACTCCTACAATGAGCAGTTCTTC,TRBD1,TRBV5-6,NA,TRBJ2-1
CASSAEETQTYNEQFF,TGTGCCAGCAGCGCCGAGGAGACACAGACCTACAATGAGCAGTTCTTC,NA,TRBV9,NA,TRBJ2-1
CASSFRQDEQFF,TGCGCCAGCAGCTTTAGACAGGATGAGCAGTTCTTC,NA,TRBV5-1,few,TRBJ2-1
CASSLAGRGLNEQYF,TGTGCCAGCAGCTTAGCAGGCAGGGGATTAAACGAGCAGTACTTC,NA,TRBV7-2,NA,TRBJ2-7
CSFGLPPTDTQYF,TGCAGCTTCGGACTACCCCCGACAGATACGCAGTATTTT,NA,TRBV29-1,many,TRBJ2-3
CASSGELQGRSNQPQHF,TGTGCCAGCAGTGGCGAACTACAGGGGAGGAGTAATCAGCCCCAGCATTTT,TRBD1,TRBV6-1,NA,TRBJ1-5
CSARGGTGGSRGQYF,TGCAGTGCTAGAGGTGGTACAGGGGGCTCGAGAGGGCAGTACTTC,TRBD1,TRBV20-1,NA,TRBJ2-5
CASSRVISVSYNEQFF,TGTGCCAGCAGCCGAGTTATTAGCGTCTCCTACAATGAGCAGTTCTTC,NA,TRBV4-2,once,TRBJ2-1
CASSLSWAEKQYF,TGTGCCAGCAGTTTATCGTGGGCCGAAAAGCAGTACTTC,NA,TRBV27,NA,TRBJ2-5
CASRPPQLNTEAFF,TGTGCCAGCAGGCCCCCACAGTTGAACACTGAAGCTTTCTTT,NA,TRBV6-5,many,TRBJ1-1
CASSLVGRADNEQFF,TGTGCCAGCAGCTTGGTAGGGCGCGCTGATAATGAGCAGTTCTTC,NA,TRBV7-9,few,TRBJ2-1
CATRRIERSYNEQFF,TGTGCCACCCGGAGGATAGAAAGGTCCTACAATGAGCAGTTCTTC,NA,TRBV15,few,TRBJ2-1
CASSSRLAKDTQYF,TGTGCCAGCAGCTCTAGACTAGCGAAAGATACGCAGTATTTT,TRBD2,TRBV7-8,few,TRBJ2-3
CASSPRTANNSPLHF,TGCGCCAGCAGCCCGCGGACAGCGAATAATTCACCCCTCCACTTT,NA,TRBV5-1,NA,TRBJ1-6
CASSPQQNTEAFF,TGTGCCAGCAGCCCACAACAGAACACTGAAGCTTTCTTT,NA,TRBV18,few,TRBJ1-1
CASKLGTAIAGNQPQHF,TGTGCCAGTAAACTCGGGACCGCAATAGCGGGCAATCAGCCCCAGCATTTT,NA,TRBV2,NA,TRBJ1-5
CASSRRGQGRNTEAFF,TGTGCCAGCAGTCGCCGGGGACAGGGACGGAACACTGAAGCTTTCTTT,TRBD1,TRBV12-3/TRBV12-4,NA,TRBJ1-1
CASSSVGGARFEQFF,TGTGCCAGCAGCTCTGTGGGGGGGGCGCGATTTGAGCAGTTCTTC,NA,TRBV7-9,NA,TRBJ2-1
CASSVGAREQSEQFF,TGTGCCAGCAGCGTAGGGGCTAGGGAGCAGAGTGAGCAGTTCTTC,NA,TRBV9,NA,TRBJ2-1
CSAAWDYEQYF,TGCAGCGCAGCTTGGGACTACGAGCAGTACTTC,NA,TRBV29-1,NA,TRBJ2-7
CASSRSIVETQYF,TGTGCCAGCAGCAGGTCCATTGTGGAGACCCAGTACTTC,NA,TRBV7-2,NA,TRBJ2-5
CASSPVREAFF,TGTGCCAGCTCACCAGTCAGGGAAGCTTTCTTT,NA,TRBV18,NA,TRBJ1-1
CASSQEQYGYTF,TGTGCCAGCAGCCAAGAACAGTATGGCTACACCTTC,NA,TRBV3-1,NA,TRBJ1-2
CASSTGGAFEQFF,TGTGCCAGCAGCACCGGGGGGGCATTTGAGCAGTTCTTC,TRBD2,TRBV7-2,few,TRBJ2-1
CSVSRGFEAFF,TGCAGCGTTTCCCGCGGATTTGAAGCTTTCTTT,NA,TRBV29-1,few,TRBJ1-1
CASSLQRGGIYEQYF,TGCGCCAGCAGCCTTCAGCGGGGGGGAATCTACGAGCAGTACTTC,TRBD2,TRBV4-3,NA,TRBJ2-7
CASSLALAGPGTQYF,TGCGCCAGCAGCTTGGCCCTAGCGGGGCCGGGTACGCAGTATTTT,TRBD2,TRBV5-1,NA,TRBJ2-3
CASSLIGRGSETQYF,TGCGCCAGCAGCTTGATCGGCAGGGGATCAGAGACCCAGTACTTC,NA,TRBV5-1,NA,TRBJ2-5
CASSGPRAGGVNEQFF,TGTGCCAGCAGTGGCCCCCGAGCGGGAGGAGTCAATGAGCAGTTCTTC,TRBD2,TRBV2,few,TRBJ2-1
CASSSGAHQETQYF,TGTGCCAGCAGCTCCGGGGCGCACCAAGAGACCCAGTACTTC,NA,TRBV7-9,NA,TRBJ2-5
CASSQDGPYQETQYF,TGCGCCAGCAGCCAAGATGGACCGTATCAAGAGACCCAGTACTTC,NA,TRBV4-1,few,TRBJ2-5
CASSQGLAEQPYEQYF,TGCGCCAGCAGCCAGGGCCTAGCGGAGCAGCCCTACGAGCAGTACTTC,TRBD2,TRBV4-3,many,TRBJ2-7
CSAYRDRVYQETQYF,TGCAGTGCCTACCGGGACAGGGTTTACCAAGAGACCCAGTACTTC,TRBD1,TRBV20-1,NA,TRBJ2-5
CATSRDGVGEQFF,TGTGCCACCAGCAGAGACGGGGTCGGTGAGCAGTTCTTC,NA,TRBV15,few,TRBJ2-1
CATRESESTEAFF,TGCGCCACCCGGGAGTCCGAGAGCACTGAAGCTTTCTTT,NA,TRBV5-1,NA,TRBJ1-1
CAGRGGNTEAFF,TGTGCCGGCAGAGGGGGGAACACTGAAGCTTTCTTT,NA,TRBV28,NA,TRBJ1-1
CSARKPGLKETQYF,TGCAGTGCTAGAAAACCGGGACTAAAAGAGACCCAGTACTTC,TRBD2,TRBV20-1,NA,TRBJ2-5
CASSEARTGGLRETQYF,TGTGCCAGCAGTGAAGCCCGGACAGGAGGGTTACGAGAGACCCAGTACTTC,NA,TRBV6-1,few,TRBJ2-5
CASSVGQGISYEQYF,TGTGCCAGCAGCGTAGGACAGGGAATCTCCTACGAGCAGTACTTC,TRBD1,TRBV9,NA,TRBJ2-7
CAISVAGGPREQYF,TGTGCCATCAGTGTTGCGGGAGGGCCGCGCGAGCAGTACTTC,TRBD2,TRBV10-3,NA,TRBJ2-7
CASSRHQGFDSPLHF,TGTGCCAGCAGTCGACACCAGGGGTTCGATTCACCCCTCCACTTT,NA,TRBV6-2/TRBV6-3,NA,TRBJ1-6
CSVEIWDVHNEQYF,TGCAGCGTTGAAATCTGGGATGTGCACAATGAGCAGTACTTC,NA,TRBV29-1,NA,TRBJ2-5
CSARLNDRLIQYF,TGCAGTGCTCGACTAAATGACAGGCTAATACAGTACTTC,NA,TRBV20-1,NA,TRBJ2-7
CSVQWTENTGELFF,TGCAGCGTCCAATGGACAGAGAACACCGGGGAGCTGTTTTTT,NA,TRBV29-1,few,TRBJ2-2
CASSQTAQETQYF,TGTGCCAGCAGCCAGACAGCACAAGAGACCCAGTACTTC,NA,TRBV12-3/TRBV12-4,many,TRBJ2-5
CASSLDVGTEQYF,TGCGCCAGCAGCTTGGATGTAGGGACCGAGCAGTACTTC,NA,TRBV5-1,few,TRBJ2-7
CASSPGGFPTAKNIQYF,TGTGCCAGCAGCCCAGGGGGGTTTCCCACAGCCAAAAACATTCAGTACTTC,NA,TRBV7-2,few,TRBJ2-4
CSARTGANSNQPQHF,TGCAGTGCCCGGACAGGGGCGAATAGCAATCAGCCCCAGCATTTT,TRBD1,TRBV20-1,few,TRBJ1-5
CASRGLGIGYEQYF,TGTGCCAGCAGGGGACTCGGAATTGGCTACGAGCAGTACTTC,NA,TRBV27,NA,TRBJ2-7
CASSLVRGGRNSEAFF,TGTGCCAGCAGCTTAGTTAGAGGTGGGCGAAACTCCGAAGCTTTCTTT,NA,TRBV7-9,NA,TRBJ1-1
CASSLRGTSVDADTQYF,TGTGCCAGCAGCTTACGCGGGACTAGCGTTGACGCAGATACGCAGTATTTT,TRBD2,TRBV11-2,NA,TRBJ2-3
CSADSGPNEQFF,TGCAGTGCCGATAGCGGCCCAAATGAGCAGTTCTTC,NA,TRBV20-1,NA,TRBJ2-1